This T cell receptor beta chain stems from a study of T cell repertoires in cytomegalovirus infection. Findings and caveats of the study: Cumulative frequency (of public TCR beta family members) identified carriers of CMV plus the relevant HLA.

Each CDR3 protein is one row after TCRdb ran MiXCR on the reads. The repertoire consists of around 570,000 distinct CDR3 sequences, with over 35% occurring once and the leading ten covering around 48%. A note on this clonotype: Antigen unknown. Its ends do not fully match the called genes, so a read error is possible.

The CDR3 consists of 11 residues. Germline CDR1 and CDR2: MNHNY and SVGAGI (reference sequence). The rearrangement links TRBV6-6 to TRBJ2-5; D unclear. The material sequenced was cultured PBMCs, taken from culture after CMV antigen stimulation. The TCR originated in a human donor in good health (CMV status not recorded). Some clones in this sample may be carry-over from other donors' samples. The CDR3 loop reads CASSSERNVVF. DNA of the CDR3: TGTGCCAGCAGTTCTGAGCGCAACGTGGTCTTC.